This entry is about one TCR beta chain. After removal of 5 bases from V and 6 bases from J, the junction contained 11 bases not matched to a gene. The CDR3 covers 15 residues. The germline V gene encodes CDR1 SEHNR and CDR2 FQNEAQ (reference sequence). Per the study methods: Reference gene primer amplification in the assay estimated nucleated cell counts. Assay used: immunoSEQ multiplex PCR; TCRdb lists only in-frame clones, some missing. V, J and clone size derive from that table, while D and trimming were established from the DNA sequence. In the table there are about 170,000 clones, roughly 84% of which are singletons. These data are taken from a study of blood T cell repertoires in COVID-19. For the study at large: From the United States, Italy and Spain came samples of acute and convalescent COVID-19. The analysed material was cDNA or gDNA that came from T cells, B-cell-depleted T cells, or PBMCs.

V and J are TRBV7-9 and TRBJ2-3; 7 bases line up with TRBD2. The specimen was peripheral blood. The TCR was taken from a man aged 60-69 years who had recovered from COVID-19. The CDR3 nucleotides are TGTGCCAGCAGCCCCTCTAGCGGACCCTTGGATACGCAGTATTTT. It is translated as CASSPSSGPLDTQYF.